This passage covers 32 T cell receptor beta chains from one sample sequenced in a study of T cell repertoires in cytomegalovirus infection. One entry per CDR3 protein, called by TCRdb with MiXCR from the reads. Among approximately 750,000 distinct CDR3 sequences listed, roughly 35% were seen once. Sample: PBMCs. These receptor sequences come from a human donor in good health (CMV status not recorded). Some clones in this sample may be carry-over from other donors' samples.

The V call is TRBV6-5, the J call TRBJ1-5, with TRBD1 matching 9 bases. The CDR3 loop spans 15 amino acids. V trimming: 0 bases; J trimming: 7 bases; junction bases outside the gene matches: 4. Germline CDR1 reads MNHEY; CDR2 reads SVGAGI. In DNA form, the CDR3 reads TGTGCCAGCAGTTACTCGAGGGACAGGGCCCAGCCCCAGCATTTT. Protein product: CASSYSRDRAQPQHF.

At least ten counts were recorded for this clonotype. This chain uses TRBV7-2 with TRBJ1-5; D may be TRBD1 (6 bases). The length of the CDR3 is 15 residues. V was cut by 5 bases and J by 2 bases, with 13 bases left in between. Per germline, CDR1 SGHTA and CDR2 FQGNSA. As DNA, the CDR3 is TGTGCCAGCAGCGCCAGGGGTTCCGGCAATCAGCCCCAGCATTTT. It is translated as CASSARGSGNQPQHF.

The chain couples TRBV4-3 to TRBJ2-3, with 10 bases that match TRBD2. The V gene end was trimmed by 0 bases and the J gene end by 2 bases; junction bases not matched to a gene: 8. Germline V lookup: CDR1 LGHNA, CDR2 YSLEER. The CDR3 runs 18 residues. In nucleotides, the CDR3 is TGCGCCAGCAGCCAAGAGGGGTCTAGCGGGGGTGACACAGATACGCAGTATTTT. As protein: CASSQEGSSGGDTDTQYF.

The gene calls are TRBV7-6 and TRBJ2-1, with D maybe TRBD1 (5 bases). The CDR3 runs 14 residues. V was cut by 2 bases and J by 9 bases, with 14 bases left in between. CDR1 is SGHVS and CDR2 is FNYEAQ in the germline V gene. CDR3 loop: CASSLQGGAGEQFF. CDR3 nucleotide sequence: TGTGCCAGCAGCTTACAGGGTGGGGCTGGTGAGCAGTTCTTC.

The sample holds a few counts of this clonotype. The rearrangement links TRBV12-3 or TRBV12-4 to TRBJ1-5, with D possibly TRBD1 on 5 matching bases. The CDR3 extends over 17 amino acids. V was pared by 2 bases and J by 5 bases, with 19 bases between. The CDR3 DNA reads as TGTGCCAGCAGTTTACGTGGCAGGGCGAGATGGGATCAGCCCCAGCATTTT. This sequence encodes CASSLRGRARWDQPQHF.

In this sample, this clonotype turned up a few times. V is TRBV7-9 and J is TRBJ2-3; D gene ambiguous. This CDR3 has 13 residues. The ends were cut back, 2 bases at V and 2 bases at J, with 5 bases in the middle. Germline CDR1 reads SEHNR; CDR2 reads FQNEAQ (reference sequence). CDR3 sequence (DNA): TGTGCCAGCAGCTTACCAGACACAGATACGCAGTATTTT. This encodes CASSLPDTDTQYF. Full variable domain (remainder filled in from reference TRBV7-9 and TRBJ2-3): DTGVSQNPRHKITKRGQNVTFRCDPISEHNRLYWYRQTLGQGPEFLTYFQNEAQLEKSRLLSDRFSAERPKGSFSTLEIQRTEQGDSAMYLCASSLPDTDTQYFGPGTRLTVL.

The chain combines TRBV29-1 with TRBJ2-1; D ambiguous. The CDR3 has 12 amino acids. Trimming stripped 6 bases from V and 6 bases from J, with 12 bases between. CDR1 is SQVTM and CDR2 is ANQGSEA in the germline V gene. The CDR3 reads CSVGLVVNEQFF. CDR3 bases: TGCAGCGTCGGGCTCGTGGTCAATGAGCAGTTCTTC.

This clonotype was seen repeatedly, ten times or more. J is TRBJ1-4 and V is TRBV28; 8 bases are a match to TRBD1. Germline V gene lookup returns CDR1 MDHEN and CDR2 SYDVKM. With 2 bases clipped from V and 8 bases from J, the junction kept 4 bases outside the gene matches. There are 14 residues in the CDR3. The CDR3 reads CASSLPGGREKLFF. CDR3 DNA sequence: TGTGCCAGCAGTTTACCAGGGGGCAGGGAAAAACTGTTTTTT.

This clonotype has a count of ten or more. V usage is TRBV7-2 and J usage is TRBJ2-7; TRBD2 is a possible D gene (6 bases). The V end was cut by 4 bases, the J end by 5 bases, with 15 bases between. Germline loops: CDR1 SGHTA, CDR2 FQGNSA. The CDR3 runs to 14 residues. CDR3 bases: TGTGCCAGCAGCTGGTCGGGGGAGGTCAACGAGCAGTACTTC. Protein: CASSWSGEVNEQYF.

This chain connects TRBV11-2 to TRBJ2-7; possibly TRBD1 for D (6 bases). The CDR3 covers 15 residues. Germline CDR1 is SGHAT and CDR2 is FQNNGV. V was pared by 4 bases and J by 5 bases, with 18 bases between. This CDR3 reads CASSSQSDRPHEQYF. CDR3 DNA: TGTGCCAGCAGCTCCCAATCTGACAGGCCCCACGAGCAGTACTTC.

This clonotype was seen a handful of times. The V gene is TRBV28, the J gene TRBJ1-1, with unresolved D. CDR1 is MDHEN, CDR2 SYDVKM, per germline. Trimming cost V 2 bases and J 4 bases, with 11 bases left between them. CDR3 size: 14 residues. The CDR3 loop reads CASSLIGSLTEAFF. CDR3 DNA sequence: TGTGCCAGCAGTTTAATCGGGAGTCTCACTGAAGCTTTCTTT. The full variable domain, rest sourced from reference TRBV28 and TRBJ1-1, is DVKVTQSSRYLVKRTGEKVFLECVQDMDHENMFWYRQDPGLGLRLIYFSYDVKMKEKGDIPEGYSVSREKKERFSLILESASTNQTSMYLCASSLIGSLTEAFFGQGTRLTVV.

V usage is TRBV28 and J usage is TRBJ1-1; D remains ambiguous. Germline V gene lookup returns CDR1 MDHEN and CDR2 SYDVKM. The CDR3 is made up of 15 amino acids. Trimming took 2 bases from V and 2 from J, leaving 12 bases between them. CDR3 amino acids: CASSLTSGFNTEAFF. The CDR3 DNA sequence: TGTGCCAGCAGTTTAACGTCGGGATTCAACACTGAAGCTTTCTTT.

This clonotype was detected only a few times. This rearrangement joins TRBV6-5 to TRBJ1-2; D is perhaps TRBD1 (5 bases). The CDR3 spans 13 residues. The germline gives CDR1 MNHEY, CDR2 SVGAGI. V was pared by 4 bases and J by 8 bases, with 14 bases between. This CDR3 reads CASSFWRGGGYTF. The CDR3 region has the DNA TGTGCCAGCAGTTTTTGGAGGGGAGGGGGCTACACCTTC.

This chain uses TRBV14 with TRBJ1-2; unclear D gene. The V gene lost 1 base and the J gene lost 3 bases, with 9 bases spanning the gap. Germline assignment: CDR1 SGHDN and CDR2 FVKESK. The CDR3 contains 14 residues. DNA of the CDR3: TGTGCCAGCAGCCAAGCCGGACGCTACTATGGCTACACCTTC. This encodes CASSQAGRYYGYTF.

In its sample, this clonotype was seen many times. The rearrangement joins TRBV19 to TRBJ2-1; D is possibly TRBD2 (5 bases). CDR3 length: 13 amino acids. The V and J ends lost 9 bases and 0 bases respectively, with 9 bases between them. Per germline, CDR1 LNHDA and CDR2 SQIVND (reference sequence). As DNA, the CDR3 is TGTGCCAGCAGTCGGGGCTCCTACAATGAGCAGTTCTTC. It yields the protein CASSRGSYNEQFF. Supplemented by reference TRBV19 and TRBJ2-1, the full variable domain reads DGGITQSPKYLFRKEGQNVTLSCEQNLNHDAMYWYRQDPGQGLRLIYYSQIVNDFQKGDIAEGYSVSREKKESFPLTVTSAQKNPTAFYLCASSRGSYNEQFFGPGTRLTVL.

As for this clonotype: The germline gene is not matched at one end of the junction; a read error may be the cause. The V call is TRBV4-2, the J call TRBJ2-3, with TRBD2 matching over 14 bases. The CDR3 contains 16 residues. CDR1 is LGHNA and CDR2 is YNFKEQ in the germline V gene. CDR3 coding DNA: TGTGCCAGCAGCCTAGGGACTAGCGGGAGCATAGATACGCAGTATTTT. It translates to CASSLGTSGSIDTQYF.

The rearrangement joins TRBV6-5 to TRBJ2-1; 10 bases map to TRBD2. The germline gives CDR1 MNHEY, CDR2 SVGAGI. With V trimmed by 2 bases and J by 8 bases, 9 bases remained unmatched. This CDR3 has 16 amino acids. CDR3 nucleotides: TGTGCCAGCAGTTACGAGACTAGCGGGTCTCATTATGAGCAGTTCTTC. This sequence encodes CASSYETSGSHYEQFF.

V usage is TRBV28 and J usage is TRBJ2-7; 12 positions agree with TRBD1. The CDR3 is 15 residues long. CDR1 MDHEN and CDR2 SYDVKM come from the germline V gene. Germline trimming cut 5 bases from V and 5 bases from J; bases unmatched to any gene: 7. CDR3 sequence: CASSLRGTGGNEQYF. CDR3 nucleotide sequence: TGTGCCAGCAGTCTGCGGGGGACAGGGGGCAACGAGCAGTACTTC.

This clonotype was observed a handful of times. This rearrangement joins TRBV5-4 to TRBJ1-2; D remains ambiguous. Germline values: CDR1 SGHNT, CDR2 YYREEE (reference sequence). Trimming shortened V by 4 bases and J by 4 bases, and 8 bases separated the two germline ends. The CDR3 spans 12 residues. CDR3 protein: CASSTDGYGYTF. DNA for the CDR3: TGTGCCAGCAGCACCGACGGCTATGGCTACACCTTC.

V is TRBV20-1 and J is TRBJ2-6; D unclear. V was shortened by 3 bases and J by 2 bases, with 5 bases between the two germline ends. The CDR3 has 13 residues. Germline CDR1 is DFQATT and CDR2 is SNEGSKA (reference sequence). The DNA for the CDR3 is TGCAGTGCTAGGCTTGCTGGGGCCAACGTCCTGACTTTC. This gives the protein CSARLAGANVLTF.

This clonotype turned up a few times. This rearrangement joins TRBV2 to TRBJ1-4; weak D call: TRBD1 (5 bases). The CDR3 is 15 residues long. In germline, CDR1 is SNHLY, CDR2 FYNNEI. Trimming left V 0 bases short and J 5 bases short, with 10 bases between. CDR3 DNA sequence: TGTGCCAGCAGTGAAGCGGGGCAGAGAAATGAAAAACTGTTTTTT. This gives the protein CASSEAGQRNEKLFF.

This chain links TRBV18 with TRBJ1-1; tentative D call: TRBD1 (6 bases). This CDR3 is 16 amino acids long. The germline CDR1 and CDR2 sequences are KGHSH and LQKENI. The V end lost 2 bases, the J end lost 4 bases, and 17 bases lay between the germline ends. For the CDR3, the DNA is TGTGCCAGCTCACCAATCGGGGGCAGCCAAGCCACTGAAGCTTTCTTT. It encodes CASSPIGGSQATEAFF.

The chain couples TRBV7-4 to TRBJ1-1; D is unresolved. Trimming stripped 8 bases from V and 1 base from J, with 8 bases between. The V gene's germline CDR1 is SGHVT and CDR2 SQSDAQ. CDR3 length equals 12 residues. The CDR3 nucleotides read TGTGCCAGCCAGGTTGGGAACACTGAAGCTTTCTTT. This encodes CASQVGNTEAFF.

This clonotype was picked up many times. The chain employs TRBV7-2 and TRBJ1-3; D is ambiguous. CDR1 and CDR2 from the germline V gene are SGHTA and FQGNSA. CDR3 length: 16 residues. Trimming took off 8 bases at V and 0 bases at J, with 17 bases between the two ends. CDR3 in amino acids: CASAPSGGSSGNTIYF. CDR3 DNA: TGTGCCAGCGCTCCATCCGGCGGGAGCTCTGGAAACACCATATATTTT.

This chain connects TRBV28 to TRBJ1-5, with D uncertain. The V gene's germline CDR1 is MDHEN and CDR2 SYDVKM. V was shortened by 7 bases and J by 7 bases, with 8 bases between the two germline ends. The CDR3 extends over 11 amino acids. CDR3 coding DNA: TGTGCCAGCACCCACGGACAGCCCCAGCATTTT. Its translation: CASTHGQPQHF.

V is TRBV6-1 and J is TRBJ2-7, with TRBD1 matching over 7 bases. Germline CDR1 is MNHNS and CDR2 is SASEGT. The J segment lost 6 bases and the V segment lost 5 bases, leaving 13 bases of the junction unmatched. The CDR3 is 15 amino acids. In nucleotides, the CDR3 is TGTGCCAGCAGTCCGGGACAGCTCTTTCCCAGCGAGCAGTACTTC. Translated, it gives CASSPGQLFPSEQYF.

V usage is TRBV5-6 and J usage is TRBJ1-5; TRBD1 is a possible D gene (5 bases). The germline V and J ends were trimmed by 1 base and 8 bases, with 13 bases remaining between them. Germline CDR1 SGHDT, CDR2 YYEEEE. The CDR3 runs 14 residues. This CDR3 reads CASSLSGGAKPQHF. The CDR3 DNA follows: TGTGCCAGCAGCTTGTCTGGGGGTGCTAAGCCCCAGCATTTT.

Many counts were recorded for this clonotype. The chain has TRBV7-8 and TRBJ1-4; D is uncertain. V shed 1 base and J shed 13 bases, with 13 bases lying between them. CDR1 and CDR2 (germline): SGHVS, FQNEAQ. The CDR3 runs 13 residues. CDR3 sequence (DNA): TGTGCCAGCAGCTTAGTTGCTGCGGGAGGACTGTTTTTT. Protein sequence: CASSLVAAGGLFF.

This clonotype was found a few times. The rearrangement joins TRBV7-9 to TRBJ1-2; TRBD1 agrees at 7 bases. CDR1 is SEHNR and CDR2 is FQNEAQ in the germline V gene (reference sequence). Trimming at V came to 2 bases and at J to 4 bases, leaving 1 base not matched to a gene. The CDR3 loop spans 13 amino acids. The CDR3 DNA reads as TGTGCCAGCAGCTTATACAGGGGCTATGGCTACACCTTC. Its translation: CASSLYRGYGYTF.

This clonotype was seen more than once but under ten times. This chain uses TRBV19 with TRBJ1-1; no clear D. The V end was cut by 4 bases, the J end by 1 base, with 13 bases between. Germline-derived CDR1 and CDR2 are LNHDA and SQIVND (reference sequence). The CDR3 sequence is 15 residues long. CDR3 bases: TGTGCCAGTAGTACCCGTAGGGCCCCGAACACTGAAGCTTTCTTT. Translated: CASSTRRAPNTEAFF.

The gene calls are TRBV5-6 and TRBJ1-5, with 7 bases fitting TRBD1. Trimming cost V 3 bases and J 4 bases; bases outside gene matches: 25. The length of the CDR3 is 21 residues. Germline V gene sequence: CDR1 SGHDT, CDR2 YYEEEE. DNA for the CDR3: TGTGCCAGCAGCTCAATCCGACAGGGAACTCCTGGAAGGAGAGGGAATCAGCCCCAGCATTTT. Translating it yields CASSSIRQGTPGRRGNQPQHF.

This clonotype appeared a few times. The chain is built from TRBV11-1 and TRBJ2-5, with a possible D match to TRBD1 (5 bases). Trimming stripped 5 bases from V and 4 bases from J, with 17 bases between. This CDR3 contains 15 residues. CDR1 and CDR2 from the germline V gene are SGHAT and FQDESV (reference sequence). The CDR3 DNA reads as TGTGCCAGCAGCCTATCGCCTTCAGGGTCAGAGACCCAGTACTTC. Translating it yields CASSLSPSGSETQYF.